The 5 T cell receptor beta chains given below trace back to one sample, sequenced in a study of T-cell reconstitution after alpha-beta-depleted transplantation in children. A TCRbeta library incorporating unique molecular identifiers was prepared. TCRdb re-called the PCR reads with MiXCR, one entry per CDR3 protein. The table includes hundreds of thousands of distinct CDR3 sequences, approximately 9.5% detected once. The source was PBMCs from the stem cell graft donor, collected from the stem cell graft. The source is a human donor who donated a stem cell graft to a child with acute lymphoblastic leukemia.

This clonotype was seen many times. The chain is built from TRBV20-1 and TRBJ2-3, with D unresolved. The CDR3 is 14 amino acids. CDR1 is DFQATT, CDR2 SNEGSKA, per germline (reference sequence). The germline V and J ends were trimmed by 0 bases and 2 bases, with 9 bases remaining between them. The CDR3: CSAREVRHTDTQYF. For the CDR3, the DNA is TGCAGTGCTAGAGAGGTCCGTCACACAGATACGCAGTATTTT.

DNA of the CDR3: TGTGCCAGTAGTTTCTGGGGTTCCGGGGCCAACGTCCTGACTTTC. As protein: CASSFWGSGANVLTF. The chain uses TRBV19 and TRBJ2-6; D not certain. The germline V and J ends were trimmed by 5 bases and 4 bases, with 12 bases remaining between them. Germline V lookup: CDR1 LNHDA, CDR2 SQIVND (reference sequence). The CDR3 consists of 15 residues. The complete variable domain, with remaining parts taken from reference TRBV19 and TRBJ2-6, reads DGGITQSPKYLFRKEGQNVTLSCEQNLNHDAMYWYRQDPGQGLRLIYYSQIVNDFQKGDIAEGYSVSREKKESFPLTVTSAQKNPTAFYLCASSFWGSGANVLTFGAGSRLTVL.

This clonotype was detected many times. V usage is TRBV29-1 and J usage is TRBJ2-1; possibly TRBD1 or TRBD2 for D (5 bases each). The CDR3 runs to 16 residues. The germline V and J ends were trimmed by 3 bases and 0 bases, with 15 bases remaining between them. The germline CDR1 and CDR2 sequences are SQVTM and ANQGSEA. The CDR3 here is CSVDPTGTSSYNEQFF. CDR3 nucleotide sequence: TGCAGCGTTGACCCAACCGGGACGAGCTCCTACAATGAGCAGTTCTTC.

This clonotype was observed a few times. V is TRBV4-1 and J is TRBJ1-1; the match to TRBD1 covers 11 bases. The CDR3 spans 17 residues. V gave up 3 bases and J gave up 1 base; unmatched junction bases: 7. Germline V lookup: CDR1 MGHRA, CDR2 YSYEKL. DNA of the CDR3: TGCGCCAGCAGCCAGCACGGGACAGGGGGAGGGAACACTGAAGCTTTCTTT. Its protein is CASSQHGTGGGNTEAFF.

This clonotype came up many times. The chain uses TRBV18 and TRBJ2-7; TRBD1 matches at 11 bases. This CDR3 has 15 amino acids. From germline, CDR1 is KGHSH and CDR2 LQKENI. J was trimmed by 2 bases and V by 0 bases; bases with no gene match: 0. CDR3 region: CASSPPGQGAYEQYF. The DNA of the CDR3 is TGTGCCAGCTCACCACCGGGACAGGGGGCCTACGAGCAGTACTTC.